These T cell receptor beta chains were read from a single sample in a study of post-analysis software for immune sequencing data. One entry per CDR3 protein results from TCRdb running MiXCR on the PCR reads. This table has hundreds of thousands of distinct CDR3 sequences, less than 40% appearing once. The specimen was blood. The receptors come from a girl under 18 with multiple sclerosis. Both conserved end residues are part of each CDR3. The D gene is left open where the match is weak. Part of the rows lack a size; the others show once, few, many or a class for expanded clones.

D gene	V gene	clone size	J gene	CDR3 DNA	CDR3 protein
NA	TRBV29-1	NA	TRBJ2-5	TGCAGCGTTGGGGCCTTAGGAGAGACCCAGTACTTC	CSVGALGETQYF
TRBD2	TRBV24-1	NA	TRBJ2-7	TGTGCCACCAGTGATTTGCAGTTGGGACTAGCGGGAGGGCGCGGCTACGAGCAGTACTTC	CATSDLQLGLAGGRGYEQYF
NA	TRBV15	many	TRBJ2-7	TGTGCCACCAGCAGAGAATACAGCCTTAGCTCCTACGAGCAGTACTTC	CATSREYSLSSYEQYF
NA	TRBV7-2	many	TRBJ2-5	TGTGCCAGCAGCCAACTAGGTCAAGAGACCCAGTACTTC	CASSQLGQETQYF
NA	TRBV6-5	once	TRBJ2-7	TGTGCCAGCAGTTTTTCGCCCGAGGGATTCAGCTACGAGCAGTACTTC	CASSFSPEGFSYEQYF
NA	TRBV20-1	NA	TRBJ2-1	TGCAGTGCTAGAGATGGCACACTCTACAATGAGCAGTTCTTC	CSARDGTLYNEQFF
NA	TRBV12-3/TRBV12-4	NA	TRBJ1-2	TGTGCCAGCAGTTGGACGGTATCCTCATGGGAGACCTTC	CASSWTVSSWETF
NA	TRBV7-9	many	TRBJ2-5	TGTGCCAGCAGCCCGGAGAGAGCCCAAGAGACCCAGTACTTC	CASSPERAQETQYF
NA	TRBV11-3	many	TRBJ2-3	TGCGCCAGCAGCGGGGGGACAGGCTTCACAGATACGCAGTATTTT	CASSGGTGFTDTQYF
NA	TRBV6-6	many	TRBJ1-1	TGTGCCAGCAGTCTCACACGAGCCACTGAAGCTTTCTTT	CASSLTRATEAFF
NA	TRBV25-1	NA	TRBJ2-3	TGTGCCAGCCGACTAGTAGGGGACGATACGCAGTATTTT	CASRLVGDDTQYF
TRBD1	TRBV7-3	NA	TRBJ2-5	TGTGCCAGCAGCAGGACAGGGGGGGAGACCCAGTACTTC	CASSRTGGETQYF
NA	TRBV6-2/TRBV6-3	NA	TRBJ2-7	TGTGCCAGCAGCCCCCACGGCTCGGGTGACAAAAACATTCGGTACTTC	CASSPHGSGDKNIRYF
TRBD2	TRBV7-2	many	TRBJ2-3	TGTGCCAGCAGCCCCCACAGGGGAGTAGCGGGAGGGGGCGATACGCAGTATTTT	CASSPHRGVAGGGDTQYF